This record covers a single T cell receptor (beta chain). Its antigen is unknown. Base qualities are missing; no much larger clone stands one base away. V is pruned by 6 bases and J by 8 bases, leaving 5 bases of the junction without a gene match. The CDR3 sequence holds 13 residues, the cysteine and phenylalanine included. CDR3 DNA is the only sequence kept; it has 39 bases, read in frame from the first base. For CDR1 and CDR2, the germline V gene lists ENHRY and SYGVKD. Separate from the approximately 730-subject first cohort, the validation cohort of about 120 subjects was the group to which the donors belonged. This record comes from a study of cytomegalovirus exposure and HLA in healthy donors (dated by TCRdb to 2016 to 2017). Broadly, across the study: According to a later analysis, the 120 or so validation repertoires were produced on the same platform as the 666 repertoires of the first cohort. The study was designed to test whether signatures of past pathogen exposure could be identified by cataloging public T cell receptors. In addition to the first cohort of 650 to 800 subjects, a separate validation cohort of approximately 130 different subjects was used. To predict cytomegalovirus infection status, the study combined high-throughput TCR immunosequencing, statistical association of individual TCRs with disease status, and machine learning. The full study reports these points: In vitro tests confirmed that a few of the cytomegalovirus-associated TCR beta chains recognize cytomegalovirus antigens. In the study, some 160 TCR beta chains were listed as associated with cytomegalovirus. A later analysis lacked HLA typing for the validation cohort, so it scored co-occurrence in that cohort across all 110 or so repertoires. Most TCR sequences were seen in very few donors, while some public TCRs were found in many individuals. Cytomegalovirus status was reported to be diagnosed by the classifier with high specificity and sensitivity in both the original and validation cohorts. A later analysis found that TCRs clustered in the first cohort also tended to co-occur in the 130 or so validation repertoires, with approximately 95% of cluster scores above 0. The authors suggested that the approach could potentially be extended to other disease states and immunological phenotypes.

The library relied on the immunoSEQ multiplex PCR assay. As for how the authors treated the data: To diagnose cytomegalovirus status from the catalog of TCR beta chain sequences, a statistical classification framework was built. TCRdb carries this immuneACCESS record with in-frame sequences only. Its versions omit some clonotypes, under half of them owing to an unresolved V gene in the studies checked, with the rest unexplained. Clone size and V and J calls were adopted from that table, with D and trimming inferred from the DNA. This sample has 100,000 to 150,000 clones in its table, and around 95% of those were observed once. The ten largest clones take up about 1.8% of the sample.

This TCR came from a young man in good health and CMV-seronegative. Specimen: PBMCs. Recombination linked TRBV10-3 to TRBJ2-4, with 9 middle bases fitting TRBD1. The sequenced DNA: TGTGCCATCAGGGGGACAGGGACGGACATTCAGTACTTC. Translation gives CAIRGTGTDIQYF.